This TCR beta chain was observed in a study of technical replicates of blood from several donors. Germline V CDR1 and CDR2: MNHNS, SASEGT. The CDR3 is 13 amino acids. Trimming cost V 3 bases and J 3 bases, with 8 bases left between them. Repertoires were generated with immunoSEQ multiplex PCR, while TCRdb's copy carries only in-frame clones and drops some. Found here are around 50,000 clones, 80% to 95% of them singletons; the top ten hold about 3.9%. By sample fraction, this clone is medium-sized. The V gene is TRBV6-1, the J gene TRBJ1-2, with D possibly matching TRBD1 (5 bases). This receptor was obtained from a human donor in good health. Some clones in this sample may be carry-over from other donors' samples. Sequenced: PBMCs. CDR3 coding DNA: TGTGCCAGCAGTGAGGACACCTACTATGGCTACACCTTC. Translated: CASSEDTYYGYTF.